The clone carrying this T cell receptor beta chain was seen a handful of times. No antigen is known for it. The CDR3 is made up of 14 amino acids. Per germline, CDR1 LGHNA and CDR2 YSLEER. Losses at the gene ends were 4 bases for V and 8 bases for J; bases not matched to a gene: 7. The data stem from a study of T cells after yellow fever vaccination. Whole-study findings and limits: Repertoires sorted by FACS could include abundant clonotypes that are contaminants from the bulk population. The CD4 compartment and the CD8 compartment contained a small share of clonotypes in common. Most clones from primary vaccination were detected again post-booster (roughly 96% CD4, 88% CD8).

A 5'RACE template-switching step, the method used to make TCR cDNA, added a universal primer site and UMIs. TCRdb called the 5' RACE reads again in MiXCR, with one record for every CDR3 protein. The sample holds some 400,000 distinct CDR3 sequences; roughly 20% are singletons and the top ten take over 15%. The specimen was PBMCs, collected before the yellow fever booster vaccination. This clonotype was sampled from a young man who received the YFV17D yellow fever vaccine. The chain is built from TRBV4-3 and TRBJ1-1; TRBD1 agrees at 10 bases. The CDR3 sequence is CASSRTGGVPEAFF. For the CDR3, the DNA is TGCGCCAGCAGCCGGACAGGGGGGGTCCCAGAAGCTTTCTTT.